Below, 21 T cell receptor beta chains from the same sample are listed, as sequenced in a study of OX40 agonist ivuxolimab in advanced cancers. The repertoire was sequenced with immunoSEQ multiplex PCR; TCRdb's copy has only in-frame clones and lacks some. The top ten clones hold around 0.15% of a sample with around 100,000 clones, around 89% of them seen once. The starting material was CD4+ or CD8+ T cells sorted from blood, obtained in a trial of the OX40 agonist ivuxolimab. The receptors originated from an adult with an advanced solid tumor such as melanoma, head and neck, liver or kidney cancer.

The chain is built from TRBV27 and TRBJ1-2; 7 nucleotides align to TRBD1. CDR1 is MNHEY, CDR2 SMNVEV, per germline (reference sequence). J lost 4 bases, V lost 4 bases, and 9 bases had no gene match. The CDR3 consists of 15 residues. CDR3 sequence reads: CASSSEGARRYGYTF. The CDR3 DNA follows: TGTGCCAGCAGTTCCGAGGGGGCCAGGCGCTATGGCTACACCTTC.

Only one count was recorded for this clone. CDR3: CASSPGTSGDYEQYF. CDR3 nucleotides: TGTGCCAGCAGTCCGGGGACTAGCGGGGATTACGAGCAGTACTTC. J is TRBJ2-7 and V is TRBV6-1, with 13 bases that match TRBD2. The V gene end was trimmed by 5 bases and the J gene end by 4 bases; junction bases not matched to a gene: 5. The CDR3 runs to 15 residues. Germline CDR1 is MNHNS and CDR2 is SASEGT.

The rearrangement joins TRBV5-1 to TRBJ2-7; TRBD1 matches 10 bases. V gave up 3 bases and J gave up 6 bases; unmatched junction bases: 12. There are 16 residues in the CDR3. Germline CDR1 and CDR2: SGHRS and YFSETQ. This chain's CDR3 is CASSWDSTGGRREQYF. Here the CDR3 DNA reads TGCGCCAGCAGCTGGGATTCGACAGGGGGCAGGCGCGAGCAGTACTTC.

The CDR3 here is CASRELAGGLGDNEQFF. CDR3 coding DNA: TGTGCCAGCAGAGAACTAGCGGGAGGGCTGGGGGACAATGAGCAGTTCTTC. V usage is TRBV2 and J usage is TRBJ2-1; TRBD2 matches 13 bases. The V gene's germline CDR1 is SNHLY and CDR2 FYNNEI. The CDR3 covers 17 residues. With 6 bases clipped from V and 5 bases from J, the junction kept 10 bases outside the gene matches.

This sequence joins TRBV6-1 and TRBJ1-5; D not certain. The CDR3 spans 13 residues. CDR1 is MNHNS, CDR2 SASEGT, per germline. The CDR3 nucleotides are TGTCTATCCGCGGAACTAGTCAATCAGCCCCAGCATTTT. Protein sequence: CLSAELVNQPQHF.

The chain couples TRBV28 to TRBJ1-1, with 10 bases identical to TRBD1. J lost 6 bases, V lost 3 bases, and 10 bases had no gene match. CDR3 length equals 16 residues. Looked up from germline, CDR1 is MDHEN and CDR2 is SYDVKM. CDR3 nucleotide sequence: TGTGCCAGCAGTTTGGTGACAGGGGGCAGGCGGGCTGAAGCTTTCTTT. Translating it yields CASSLVTGGRRAEAFF.

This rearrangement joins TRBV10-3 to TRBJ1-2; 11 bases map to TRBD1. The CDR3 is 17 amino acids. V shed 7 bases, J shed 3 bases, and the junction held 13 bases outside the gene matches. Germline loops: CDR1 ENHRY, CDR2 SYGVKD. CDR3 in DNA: TGTGCCATCAAGGAGGGACAGGGGGTCAGTTATGACTATGGCTACACCTTC. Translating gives CAIKEGQGVSYDYGYTF.

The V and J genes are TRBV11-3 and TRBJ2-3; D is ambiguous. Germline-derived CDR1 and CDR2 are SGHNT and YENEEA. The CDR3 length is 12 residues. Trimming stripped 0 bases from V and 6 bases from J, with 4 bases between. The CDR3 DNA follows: TGTGCCAGCAGCTTAGACCGGGATACGCAGTATTTT. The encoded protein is CASSLDRDTQYF. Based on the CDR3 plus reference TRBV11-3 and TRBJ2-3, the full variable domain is EAGVVQSPRYKIIEKKQPVAFWCNPISGHNTLYWYLQNLGQGPELLIRYENEEAVDDSQLPKDRFSAERLKGVDSTLKIQPAELGDSAVYLCASSLDRDTQYFGPGTRLTVL.

The CDR3 region has the DNA TGCGCCAGCAGTATTACAGGGGAGGGCAACACCATATATTTT. Protein sequence: CASSITGEGNTIYF. The gene calls are TRBV5-1 and TRBJ1-3, with 7 positions matching TRBD1. The CDR3 consists of 14 residues. Germline values: CDR1 SGHRS, CDR2 YFSETQ. The junction had 9 bases not matched to a gene; V was cut back by 5 bases and J by 7 bases.

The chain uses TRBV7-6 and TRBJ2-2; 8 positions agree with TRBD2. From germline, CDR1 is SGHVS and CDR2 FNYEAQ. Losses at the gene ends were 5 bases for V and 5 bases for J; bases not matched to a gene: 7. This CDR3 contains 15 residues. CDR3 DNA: TGTGCCAGCAGCCCCCTAGCGGGCGGGACCGGGGAGCTGTTTTTT. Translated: CASSPLAGGTGELFF. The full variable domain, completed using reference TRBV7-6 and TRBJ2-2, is GAGVSQSPRYKVTKRGQDVALRCDPISGHVSLYWYRQALGQGPEFLTYFNYEAQQDKSGLPNDRFSAERPEGSISTLTIQRTEQRDSAMYRCASSPLAGGTGELFFGEGSRLTVL.

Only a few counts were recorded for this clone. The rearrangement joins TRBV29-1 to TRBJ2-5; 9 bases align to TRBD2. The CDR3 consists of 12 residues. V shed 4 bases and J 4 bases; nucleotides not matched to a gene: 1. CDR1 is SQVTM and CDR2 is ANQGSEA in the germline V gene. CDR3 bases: TGCAGCGTTGTACTAGCGGGAGAGACCCAGTACTTC. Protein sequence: CSVVLAGETQYF.

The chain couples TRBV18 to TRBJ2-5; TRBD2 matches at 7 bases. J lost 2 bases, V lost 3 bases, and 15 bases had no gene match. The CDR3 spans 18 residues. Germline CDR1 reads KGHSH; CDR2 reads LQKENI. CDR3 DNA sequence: TGTGCCAGCTCACCGGTTTTGTCTTTGGCGGGAGTTCAAGAGACCCAGTACTTC. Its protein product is CASSPVLSLAGVQETQYF. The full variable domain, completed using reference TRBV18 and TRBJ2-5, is NAGVMQNPRHLVRRRGQEARLRCSPMKGHSHVYWYRQLPEEGLKFMVYLQKENIIDESGMPKERFSAEFPKEGPSILRIQQVVRGDSAAYFCASSPVLSLAGVQETQYFGPGTRLLVL.

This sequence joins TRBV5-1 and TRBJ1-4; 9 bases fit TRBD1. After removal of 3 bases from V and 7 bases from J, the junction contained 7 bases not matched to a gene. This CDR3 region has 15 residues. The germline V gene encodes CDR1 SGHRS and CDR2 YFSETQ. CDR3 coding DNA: TGCGCCAGCAGCTGGGGGGACAGGGTCCCTGAAAAACTGTTTTTT. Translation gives CASSWGDRVPEKLFF.

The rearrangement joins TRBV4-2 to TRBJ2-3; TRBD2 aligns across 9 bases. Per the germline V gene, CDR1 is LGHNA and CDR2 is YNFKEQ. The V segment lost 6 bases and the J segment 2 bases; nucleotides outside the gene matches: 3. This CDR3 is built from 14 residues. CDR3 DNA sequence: TGTGCCAGCAGTCTGGGACTAGCCACAGATACGCAGTATTTT. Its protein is CASSLGLATDTQYF.

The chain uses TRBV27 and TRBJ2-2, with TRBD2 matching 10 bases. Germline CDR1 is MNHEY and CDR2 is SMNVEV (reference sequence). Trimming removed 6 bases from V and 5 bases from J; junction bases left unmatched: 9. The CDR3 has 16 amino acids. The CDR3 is CASRTGASGRTGELFF. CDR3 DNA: TGTGCCAGCAGAACCGGGGCTAGCGGGAGAACCGGGGAGCTGTTTTTT.

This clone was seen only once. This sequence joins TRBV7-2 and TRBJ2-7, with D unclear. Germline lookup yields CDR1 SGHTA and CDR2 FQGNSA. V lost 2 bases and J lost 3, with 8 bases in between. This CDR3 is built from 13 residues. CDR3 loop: CASSLYVRYEQYF. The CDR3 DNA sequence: TGTGCCAGCAGCTTATATGTTCGCTACGAGCAGTACTTC.

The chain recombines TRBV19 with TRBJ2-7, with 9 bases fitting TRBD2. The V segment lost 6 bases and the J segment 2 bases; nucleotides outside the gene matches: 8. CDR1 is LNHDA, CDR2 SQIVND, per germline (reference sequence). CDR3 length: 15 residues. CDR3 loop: CASRSVTSGTYEQYF. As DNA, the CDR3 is TGTGCCAGTAGATCCGTGACTAGCGGTACCTACGAGCAGTACTTC.

The CDR3 nucleotides are TGCAGCGTACTTTCCGGGCCCACTGAAGCTTTCTTT. This translates into CSVLSGPTEAFF. The V gene is TRBV29-1, the J gene TRBJ1-1; D uncertain. Germline-derived CDR1 and CDR2 are SQVTM and ANQGSEA. The CDR3 sequence is 12 residues long. V was shortened by 6 bases and J by 4 bases, with 12 bases between the two germline ends.

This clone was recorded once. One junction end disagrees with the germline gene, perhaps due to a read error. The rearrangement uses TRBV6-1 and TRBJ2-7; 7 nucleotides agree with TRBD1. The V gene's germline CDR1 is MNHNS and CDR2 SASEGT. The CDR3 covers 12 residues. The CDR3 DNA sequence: TGTGCCAGCAGTGAAAGAGGGACAGTTGTCCTCTTC. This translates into CASSERGTVVLF.

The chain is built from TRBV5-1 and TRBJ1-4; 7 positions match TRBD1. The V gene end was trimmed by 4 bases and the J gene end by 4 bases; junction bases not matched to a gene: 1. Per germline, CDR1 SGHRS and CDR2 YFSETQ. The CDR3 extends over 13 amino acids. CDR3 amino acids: CASSDRVNEKLFF. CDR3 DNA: TGCGCCAGCAGCGACAGGGTTAATGAAAAACTGTTTTTT.

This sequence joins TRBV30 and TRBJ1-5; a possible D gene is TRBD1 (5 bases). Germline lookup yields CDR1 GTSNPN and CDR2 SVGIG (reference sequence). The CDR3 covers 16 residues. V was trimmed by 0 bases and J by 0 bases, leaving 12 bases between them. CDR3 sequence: CAWSVPGGVSNQPQHF. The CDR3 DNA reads TGTGCCTGGAGTGTACCGGGAGGGGTTAGCAATCAGCCCCAGCATTTT.